The sequence of this T cell receptor beta chain was determined in a study of cytomegalovirus exposure and HLA in healthy donors. It was with 60 Vbeta and 13 Jbeta primers that the PCR ran. TCRdb's copy holds only in-frame clones and misses some; the assay was immunoSEQ multiplex PCR. The sample contains some 96,000 clones, around 77% of which appear only once. For this clone: Its matching antigen is unknown.

V dropped 4 bases and J dropped 4; count of bases not matched to a gene: 6. This CDR3 contains 14 residues. Looked up from germline, CDR1 is SGHNT and CDR2 is YYREEE (reference sequence). Whole-study findings and limits: Confirmation was obtained in vitro that three CMV-associated chains are specific for CMV antigens.

Sequencing used PBMCs. The sequence derives from a female donor in good health and CMV-seronegative. The V gene is TRBV5-4, the J gene TRBJ1-2; 8 bases are shared with TRBD1. As DNA, the CDR3 is TGTGCCAGCAGCCTGACAGGGGTGGCCTATGGCTACACCTTC. Translating gives CASSLTGVAYGYTF.